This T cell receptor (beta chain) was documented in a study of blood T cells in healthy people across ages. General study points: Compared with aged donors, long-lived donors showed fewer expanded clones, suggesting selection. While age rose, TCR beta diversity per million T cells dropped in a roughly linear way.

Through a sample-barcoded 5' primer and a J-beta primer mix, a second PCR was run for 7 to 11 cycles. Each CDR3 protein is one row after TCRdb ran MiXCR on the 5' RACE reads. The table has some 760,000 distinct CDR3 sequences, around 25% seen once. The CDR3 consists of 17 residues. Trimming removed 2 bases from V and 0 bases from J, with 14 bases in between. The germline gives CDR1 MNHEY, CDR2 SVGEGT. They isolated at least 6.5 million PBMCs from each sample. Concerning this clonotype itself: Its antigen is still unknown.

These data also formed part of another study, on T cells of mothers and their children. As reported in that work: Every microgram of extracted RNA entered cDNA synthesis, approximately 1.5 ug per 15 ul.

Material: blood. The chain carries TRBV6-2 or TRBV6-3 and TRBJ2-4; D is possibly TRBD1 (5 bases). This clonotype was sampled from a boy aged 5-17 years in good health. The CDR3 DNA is TGTGCCAGCAGTTACATCACAGGAGATCTAGCCAAAAACATTCAGTACTTC. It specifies CASSYITGDLAKNIQYF.